Below, 13 T cell receptor beta chains from the same sample are listed, as sequenced in a study of blood T cell repertoires in COVID-19. Sequencing was performed with immunoSEQ multiplex PCR; in TCRdb, only in-frame clones are kept and a portion is missing. Of over 55,000 clones in the sample, almost 85% were seen once. Sequencing was performed on peripheral blood. The source is a man in his fifties with acute or convalescent COVID-19.

V usage is TRBV3-1 (or the pseudogene TRBV3-2) and J usage is TRBJ1-2; 7 bases are a match to TRBD1. Germline assignment: CDR1 LGHDT and CDR2 YNNKEL (reference sequence). The CDR3 covers 15 residues. J gave up 3 bases and V 7 bases, and 11 bases lay outside the gene matches. CDR3 loop: CASTGRRQGDYGYTF. CDR3 sequence (DNA): TGTGCCAGCACGGGAAGGCGACAGGGTGACTATGGCTACACCTTC.

The V call is TRBV5-1, the J call TRBJ1-2, with 8 bases identical to TRBD1. J gave up 5 bases and V 0 bases, and 6 bases lay outside the gene matches. The CDR3 is 15 amino acids. CDR1 is SGHRS, CDR2 YFSETQ, per germline. The CDR3 sequence is CASSLDRGGSYGYTF. The CDR3 region has the DNA TGCGCCAGCAGCTTGGACAGGGGGGGTTCGTATGGCTACACCTTC.

The chain joins TRBV5-1 to TRBJ2-1; D gene ambiguous. Germline V gene lookup returns CDR1 SGHRS and CDR2 YFSETQ. The CDR3 loop spans 13 amino acids. V was pared by 4 bases and J by 7 bases, with 12 bases between. Written as DNA, the CDR3 is TGCGCCAGCAGCCCTGACTCCTTTAATGAGCAGTTCTTC. As protein: CASSPDSFNEQFF.

This chain connects TRBV14 to TRBJ2-5; possibly TRBD2 for D (6 bases). Trimming took 2 bases from V and 1 from J, leaving 11 bases between them. The germline gives CDR1 SGHDN, CDR2 FVKESK. The CDR3 length is 15 residues. This CDR3 reads CASSQWEVSQETQYF. CDR3 in DNA: TGTGCCAGCAGCCAATGGGAGGTATCCCAAGAGACCCAGTACTTC.

The rearrangement links TRBV2 to TRBJ2-5; TRBD1 matches at 7 bases. The CDR3 covers 14 residues. The V segment lost 8 bases and the J segment 6 bases; nucleotides outside the gene matches: 12. Germline V lookup: CDR1 SNHLY, CDR2 FYNNEI. In DNA, the CDR3 is TGTGCCAGCGCTTCCGGGACAGCGATCAAGACCCAGTACTTC. This translates into CASASGTAIKTQYF.

V gene TRBV6-5 combines with J gene TRBJ2-3; TRBD1 might be the D (6 bases). The CDR3 is made up of 16 amino acids. V was shortened by 0 bases and J by 3 bases, with 13 bases between the two germline ends. Per the germline V gene, CDR1 is MNHEY and CDR2 is SVGAGI. DNA for the CDR3: TGTGCCAGCAGTTACTCCCATCAGGACAGAACAGATACGCAGTATTTT. This codes for CASSYSHQDRTDTQYF.

The chain joins TRBV6-1 to TRBJ1-4; the match to TRBD1 covers 9 bases. The CDR3 is 15 amino acids. V lost 3 bases, J lost 3 bases, and 2 bases stayed unmatched. The germline CDR1 and CDR2 sequences are MNHNS and SASEGT. The CDR3 reads CASSDRDRANEKLFF. CDR3 in DNA: TGTGCCAGCAGTGACCGGGACAGGGCTAATGAAAAACTGTTTTTT.

This chain links TRBV3-1 (or the pseudogene TRBV3-2) with TRBJ2-3, with 8 nucleotides matching TRBD2. J lost 2 bases, V lost 0 bases, and 4 bases had no gene match. The germline CDR1 and CDR2 sequences are LGHDT and YNNKEL (reference sequence). This CDR3 is 16 amino acids long. CDR3 nucleotide sequence: TGTGCCAGCAGCCAAGATTTAGCGGGGAACACAGATACGCAGTATTTT. Encoded protein: CASSQDLAGNTDTQYF.

The V gene is TRBV6-1, the J gene TRBJ1-5; maybe TRBD1 (5 bases). V lost 2 bases to trimming and J lost 4 bases, with 15 bases between them. This CDR3 region has 16 residues. CDR1 is MNHNS and CDR2 is SASEGT in the germline V gene. The CDR3 sequence is CASSERGRNFNQPQHF. The CDR3 nucleotides read TGTGCCAGCAGTGAAAGGGGCAGAAACTTTAATCAGCCCCAGCATTTT.

This sequence joins TRBV7-9 and TRBJ2-1, with 7 bases matching TRBD2. Germline V gene sequence: CDR1 SEHNR, CDR2 FQNEAQ (reference sequence). This CDR3 has 16 amino acids. With V trimmed by 4 bases and J by 4 bases, 10 bases remained unmatched. The chain's CDR3 is CASSSGGLQRYNEQFF. CDR3 DNA: TGTGCCAGCAGCTCCGGGGGACTACAAAGATACAATGAGCAGTTCTTC.

The chain joins TRBV7-9 to TRBJ2-6, with no clear D. V was pared by 3 bases and J by 4 bases, with 7 bases between. Germline V gene data show CDR1 as SEHNR and CDR2 as FQNEAQ (reference sequence). CDR3 length: 14 amino acids. The CDR3, as DNA: TGTGCCAGCAGCTTTGTGGCCGGGGCCAACGTCCTGACTTTC. Translation: CASSFVAGANVLTF.

The rearrangement joins TRBV3-1 (or the pseudogene TRBV3-2) to TRBJ2-5, with D unresolved. The length of the CDR3 is 12 residues. Trimming removed 2 bases from V and 5 bases from J, with 6 bases in between. Germline V gene lookup returns CDR1 LGHDT and CDR2 YNNKEL (reference sequence). The CDR3 bases are TGTGCCAGCAGCCAACAACTGGAGACCCAGTACTTC. Its translation is CASSQQLETQYF.

The chain combines TRBV18 with TRBJ2-3; D perhaps matches TRBD1 (5 bases). Trimming stripped 3 bases from V and 9 bases from J, with 16 bases between. The germline V gene encodes CDR1 KGHSH and CDR2 LQKENI. The CDR3 runs 14 residues. In nucleotides, the CDR3 is TGTGCCAGCTCACCGAGTGACAGCCCTTGGACGCAGTATTTT. As protein: CASSPSDSPWTQYF. Full variable domain (outside the CDR3, taken from reference TRBV18 and TRBJ2-3): NAGVMQNPRHLVRRRGQEARLRCSPMKGHSHVYWYRQLPEEGLKFMVYLQKENIIDESGMPKERFSAEFPKEGPSILRIQQVVRGDSAAYFCASSPSDSPWTQYFGPGTRLTVL.